This entry concerns a single T cell receptor (beta chain). Its antigen is unidentified. The PCR made use of 60 Vbeta and 13 Jbeta primers. Only in-frame clones appear in the TCRdb table, and some are missing; sequencing was by immunoSEQ multiplex PCR. The sample lists 150,000 to 160,000 clones; over 60% were seen once. The data are from a study of cytomegalovirus exposure and HLA in healthy donors. Study conclusions and caveats: Rare TCR sequences dominated, though some public TCRs recurred in many donors.

This clonotype was obtained from a woman aged 35 to 49 in good health and CMV-seronegative. Sequenced material: PBMCs.

CDR3 in DNA: TGTGCCAGTAGTATGAGAGTCCAAGAGACCCAGTACTTC. Residues: CASSMRVQETQYF. The chain uses TRBV19 and TRBJ2-5; D ambiguous. The CDR3 length is 13 residues. V gave up 3 bases and J gave up 1 base, with 6 bases separating them. The germline CDR1 and CDR2 sequences are LNHDA and SQIVND (reference sequence).